A selection of T cell receptor beta chains follows, all from one sample in a study of Graves' ophthalmopathy and Graves' hyperthyroidism. TCRdb recomputed calls from the multiplex PCR reads with MiXCR, one row per CDR3 protein. The profile shows 600,000 to 950,000 distinct CDR3 sequences, 35% to 50% of them singletons. Sample: peripheral blood. Source of these receptors: an adult man with Graves' ophthalmopathy. CDR3s include the opening cysteine and the closing phenylalanine or tryptophan. Each record gives: clone size, J gene, D gene, V gene, CDR3 protein, CDR3 DNA. D genes are given only for firm matches. Expanded clones get a size class; other rows say once, few or many, or leave the size out.

>few|TRBJ1-2|.|TRBV12-3/TRBV12-4
CASSGEGGGGYTF
TGTGCCAGCAGTGGGGAGGGTGGCGGAGGCTACACCTTC
>.|TRBJ1-5|.|TRBV9
CASSSSLLGTDGNQPQHF
.
>.|TRBJ2-2|TRBD1|TRBV11-3
CASSTGTVSGELFF
TGTGCCAGCAGCACTGGGACAGTATCCGGGGAGCTGTTTTTT
>.|TRBJ2-5|TRBD1|TRBV7-9
CASSTRQGQFRSQYF
TGTGCCAGCAGCACGCGACAGGGGCAATTTCGGTCCCAGTACTTC
>.|TRBJ1-5|.|TRBV7-4
CASSFDPLSNQPQHF
TGTGCCAGCAGCTTCGATCCTCTCAGCAATCAGCCCCAGCATTTT
>.|TRBJ2-7|TRBD1|TRBV7-3
CASSLLDRVAYEQYF
TGTGCCAGCAGTTTGTTGGACAGGGTAGCCTACGAGCAGTACTTC
>.|TRBJ1-5|.|TRBV20-1
CSARSLSGLWGNQPQHF
TGCAGTGCTAGATCCCTCTCCGGGCTATGGGGCAATCAGCCCCAGCATTTT
>many|TRBJ2-5|.|TRBV2
CASSPSTVSVQYF
TGTGCCAGCAGTCCTTCTACTGTTAGTGTCCAGTACTTC
>many|TRBJ2-6|.|TRBV29-1
CSVWDSLTSSGANVLTF
TGCAGCGTCTGGGACTCCCTAACGTCGTCTGGGGCCAACGTCCTGACTTTC
>.|TRBJ2-5|TRBD1|TRBV5-1
CASARTGQETPYF
TGCGCCAGCGCCAGGACAGGGCAAGAGACCCCGTACTTC
>.|TRBJ1-3|.|TRBV19
CASSGPGSSGNTIYF
TGTGCCAGTAGTGGACCGGGATCCTCTGGAAACACCATATATTTT
>.|TRBJ1-6|TRBD1|TRBV19
CASTLGQGYNSPLHF
TGTGCCAGTACCTTGGGACAGGGGTATAATTCACCCCTCCACTTT
>many|TRBJ2-7|.|TRBV29-1
CSVEGSYYEQYF
TGCAGCGTTGAGGGCTCCTACTACGAGCAGTACTTC
>.|TRBJ2-2|.|TRBV7-9
CASSGAGNTGELFF
TGTGCCAGCAGTGGGGCGGGGAACACCGGGGAGCTGTTTTTT
>few|TRBJ2-5|TRBD2|TRBV12-3/TRBV12-4
CTSSLAGAQETQYF
TGTACCAGCAGCCTAGCGGGGGCCCAAGAGACCCAGTACTTC
>.|TRBJ1-5|TRBD1|TRBV24-1
CASQTGGRGQPQHF
TGTGCCAGTCAAACAGGGGGCCGGGGTCAGCCCCAGCATTTT
>few|TRBJ1-3|.|TRBV6-5
CASSYGASGNTIYF
TGTGCCAGCAGTTACGGGGCCTCTGGAAACACCATATATTTT
>.|TRBJ2-5|.|TRBV20-1
CSAREEEGAGETQYF
TGCAGTGCTAGAGAGGAGGAGGGAGCGGGAGAGACCCAGTACTTC
>many|TRBJ2-7|.|TRBV29-1
CSVEGQGPREQYF
TGCAGCGTTGAGGGCCAGGGGCCACGGGAGCAGTACTTC
>many|TRBJ1-4|.|TRBV2
CASSEEVEKLFF
TGTGCCAGCAGTGAAGAGGTTGAAAAACTGTTTTTT
>.|TRBJ1-1|.|TRBV6-1
CASRGSGRSYTEAFF
TGTGCCAGCAGGGGCTCGGGGCGGAGCTACACTGAAGCTTTCTTT
>.|TRBJ2-2|TRBD1|TRBV7-8
CASSQAGQGAPNGELFF
TGTGCCAGCAGCCAGGCGGGACAGGGGGCGCCGAACGGGGAGCTGTTTTTT
>.|TRBJ2-7|TRBD2|TRBV2
CASSLASGSGFLEQYF
TGTGCCAGCAGTCTCGCTAGCGGGAGTGGCTTCCTCGAGCAGTACTTC
>.|TRBJ1-1|.|TRBV2
CASRLDGTSTEAFF
TGTGCCAGCAGACTCGACGGGACTTCCACTGAAGCTTTCTTT
>.|TRBJ1-4|.|TRBV11-2
CASSLEAHQGLTNEKLFF
TGTGCCAGCAGCTTAGAAGCGCACCAGGGGTTGACTAATGAAAAACTGTTTTTT
>many|TRBJ1-2|.|TRBV2
CASSEVRTGGGYTF
TGTGCCAGCAGTGAAGTTAGGACGGGTGGTGGCTACACCTTC
>.|TRBJ1-1|.|TRBV7-9
CASSSQGAENTEAFF
TGTGCCAGCAGCTCCCAAGGGGCGGAGAACACTGAAGCTTTCTTT
>few|TRBJ1-1|.|TRBV2
CASSPRYHTEAFF
TGTGCCAGCAGTCCTAGATACCACACTGAAGCTTTCTTT
>.|TRBJ2-7|.|TRBV7-9
CASSSVGGPTYEQYF
TGTGCCAGCAGCTCAGTTGGGGGGCCCACCTACGAGCAGTACTTC
>many|TRBJ1-1|.|TRBV20-1
CSARRTEAFF
TGCAGTGCTAGGAGGACTGAAGCTTTCTTT
>few|TRBJ1-5|.|TRBV9
CASSPGTNSNQPQHF
TGTGCCAGCAGCCCCGGGACAAATAGCAATCAGCCCCAGCATTTT
>few|TRBJ1-5|.|TRBV10-1
CASSQDGGHGQPQHF
TGCGCCAGCAGCCAAGACGGGGGGCACGGGCAGCCCCAGCATTTT
>.|TRBJ1-1|.|TRBV7-6
CASSHLGGAEAFF
TGTGCCAGCAGCCACTTGGGGGGGGCTGAAGCTTTCTTT
>many|TRBJ2-7|TRBD1|TRBV7-9
CASSLGTGLEQYF
TGTGCCAGCAGCTTGGGGACAGGGCTCGAGCAGTACTTC
>many|TRBJ1-2|.|TRBV25-1
CASSEFGGNYGYTF
TGTGCCAGCAGTGAATTTGGCGGTAACTATGGCTACACCTTC
>.|TRBJ2-7|.|TRBV20-1
CSALDGEGPQQYF
TGCAGTGCCCTGGACGGCGAGGGTCCCCAGCAGTACTTC
>.|TRBJ1-1|.|TRBV20-1
CSARETGRGEAFF
TGCAGTGCTAGAGAAACAGGGAGGGGTGAAGCTTTCTTT
>many|TRBJ2-5|TRBD1|TRBV19
CASGQGERETQYF
TGTGCCAGCGGACAGGGAGAGAGAGAGACCCAGTACTTC
>few|TRBJ1-6|.|TRBV19
CASTNPGLLNSPLHF
TGTGCCAGTACGAACCCGGGACTCCTTAATTCACCCCTCCACTTT
>.|TRBJ2-2|TRBD1|TRBV7-9
CASSGDRGGTGELFF
TGTGCCAGCAGCGGGGACAGGGGTGGCACCGGGGAGCTGTTTTTT
>many|TRBJ2-5|.|TRBV14
CASSHSGGGGETQYF
TGTGCCAGCAGCCACTCCGGAGGGGGCGGAGAGACCCAGTACTTC
>many|TRBJ2-7|TRBD1|TRBV10-3
CATLGGQGSYEQYF
TGTGCCACCCTTGGGGGACAGGGGTCCTACGAGCAGTACTTC
>.|TRBJ1-1|.|TRBV12-3/TRBV12-4
CASSLFPQGNTEAFF
TGTGCCAGCAGTTTATTCCCACAGGGGAACACTGAAGCTTTCTTT
>.|TRBJ2-6|.|TRBV29-1
CSVEASDISGDSSINVLTF
TGCAGCGTTGAAGCTTCGGACATTTCGGGGGACTCCTCCATCAACGTCCTGACTTTC
>.|TRBJ2-1|.|TRBV7-2
CASSPTLGGRRMNEQFF
TGTGCCAGCAGCCCGACGCTGGGGGGGCGACGTATGAATGAGCAGTTCTTC
>.|TRBJ1-1|.|TRBV5-1
CASGQDGMNTEAFF
TGCGCCAGCGGCCAAGATGGCATGAACACTGAAGCTTTCTTT
>many|TRBJ1-3|.|TRBV2
CASSTEDSGNTIYF
TGTGCCAGCTCTACTGAGGACTCTGGAAACACCATATATTTT
>.|TRBJ1-6|.|TRBV9
CASSVVGGPLHF
TGTGCCAGCAGCGTAGTAGGGGGGCCCCTCCACTTT
>many|TRBJ2-7|TRBD1|TRBV7-6
CASSLGTGSFEQYF
TGTGCCAGCAGCTTAGGGACAGGGTCGTTCGAGCAGTACTTC
>few|TRBJ2-5|TRBD2|TRBV7-9
CASSSTSGRGGETQYF
TGTGCCAGCAGCTCAACCAGCGGGAGAGGGGGTGAGACCCAGTACTTC
>.|TRBJ1-2|.|TRBV2
CASSEWDPYAVGYTF
TGTGCCAGCAGTGAATGGGATCCCTATGCTGTGGGCTACACCTTC
>.|TRBJ2-7|TRBD2|TRBV25-1
CASKVGGRATYEQYF
TGTGCCAGCAAGGTTGGCGGGAGGGCAACCTACGAGCAGTACTTC
>many|TRBJ2-5|TRBD2|TRBV7-2
CASSPGLARQGTQYF
TGTGCCAGCAGTCCGGGACTAGCGAGACAAGGGACCCAGTACTTC
>.|TRBJ2-5|.|TRBV5-4
CASSVTVSQETQYF
TGTGCCAGCAGCGTGACAGTCTCCCAAGAGACCCAGTACTTC
>many|TRBJ2-2|TRBD1|TRBV7-9
CASSFDRDTGELFF
TGTGCCAGCAGCTTCGACAGGGACACCGGGGAGCTGTTTTTT